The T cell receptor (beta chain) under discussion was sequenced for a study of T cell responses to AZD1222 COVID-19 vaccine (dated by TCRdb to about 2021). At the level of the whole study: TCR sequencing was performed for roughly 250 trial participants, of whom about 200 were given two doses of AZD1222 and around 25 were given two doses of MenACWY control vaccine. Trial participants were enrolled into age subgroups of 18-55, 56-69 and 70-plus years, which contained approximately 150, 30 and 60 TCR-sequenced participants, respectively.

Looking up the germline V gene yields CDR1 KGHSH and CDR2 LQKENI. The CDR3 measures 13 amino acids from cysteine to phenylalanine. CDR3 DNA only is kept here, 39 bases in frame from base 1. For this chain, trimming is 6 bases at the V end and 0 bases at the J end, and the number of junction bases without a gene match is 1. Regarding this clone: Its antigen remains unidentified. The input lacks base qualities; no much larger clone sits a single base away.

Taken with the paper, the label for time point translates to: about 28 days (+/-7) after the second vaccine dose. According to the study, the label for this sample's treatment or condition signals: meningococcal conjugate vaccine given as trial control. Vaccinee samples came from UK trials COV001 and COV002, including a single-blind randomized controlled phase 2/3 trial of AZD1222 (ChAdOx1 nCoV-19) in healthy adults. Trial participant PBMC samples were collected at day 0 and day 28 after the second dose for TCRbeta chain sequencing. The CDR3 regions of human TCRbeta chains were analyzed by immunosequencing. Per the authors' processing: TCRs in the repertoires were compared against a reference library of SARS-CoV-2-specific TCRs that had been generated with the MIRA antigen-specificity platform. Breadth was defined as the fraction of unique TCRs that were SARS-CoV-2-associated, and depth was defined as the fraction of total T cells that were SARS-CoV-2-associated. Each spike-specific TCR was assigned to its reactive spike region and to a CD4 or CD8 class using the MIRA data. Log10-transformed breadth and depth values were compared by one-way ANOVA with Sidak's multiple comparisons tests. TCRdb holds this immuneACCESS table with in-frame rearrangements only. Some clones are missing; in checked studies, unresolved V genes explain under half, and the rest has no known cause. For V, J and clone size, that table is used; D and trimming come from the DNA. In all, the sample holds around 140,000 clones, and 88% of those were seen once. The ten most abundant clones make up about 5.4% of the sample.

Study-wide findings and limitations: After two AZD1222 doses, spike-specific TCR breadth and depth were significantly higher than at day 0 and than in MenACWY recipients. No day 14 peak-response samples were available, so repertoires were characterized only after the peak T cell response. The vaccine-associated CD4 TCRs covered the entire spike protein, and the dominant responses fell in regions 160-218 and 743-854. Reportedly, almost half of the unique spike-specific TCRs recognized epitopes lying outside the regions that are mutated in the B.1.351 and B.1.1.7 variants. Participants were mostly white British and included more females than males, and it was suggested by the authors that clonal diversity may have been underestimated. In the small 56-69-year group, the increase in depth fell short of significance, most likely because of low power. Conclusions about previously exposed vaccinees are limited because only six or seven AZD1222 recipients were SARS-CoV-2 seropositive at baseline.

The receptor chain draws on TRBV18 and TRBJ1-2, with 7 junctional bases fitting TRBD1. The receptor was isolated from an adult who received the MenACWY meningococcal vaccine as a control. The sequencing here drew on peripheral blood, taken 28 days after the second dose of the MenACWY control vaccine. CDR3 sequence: CASSGQANYGYTF. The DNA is TGTGCCAGCTCCGGACAGGCTAACTATGGCTACACCTTC.